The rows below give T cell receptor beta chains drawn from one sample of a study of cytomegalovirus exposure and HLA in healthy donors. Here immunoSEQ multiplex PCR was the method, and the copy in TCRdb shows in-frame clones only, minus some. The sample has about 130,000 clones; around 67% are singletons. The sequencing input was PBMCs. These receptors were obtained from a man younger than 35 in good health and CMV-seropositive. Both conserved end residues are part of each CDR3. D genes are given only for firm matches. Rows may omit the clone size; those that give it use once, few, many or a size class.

CDR3aa: CASSLASRNYGYTF; CDR3nt: TGTGCCAGCAGCTTAGCGTCCCGGAACTATGGCTACACCTTC; j_gene: TRBJ1-2; abundance: .; d_gene: .; len: 14; v_gene: TRBV7-2
CDR3aa: CASSLWTGEAYEQYF; CDR3nt: TGCGCCAGCAGCTTATGGACAGGGGAAGCTTACGAGCAGTACTTC; j_gene: TRBJ2-7; abundance: .; d_gene: TRBD1; len: 15; v_gene: TRBV5-1
CDR3aa: CASSDSGEQYF; CDR3nt: TGTGCCAGCAGTGACAGTGGCGAGCAGTACTTC; j_gene: TRBJ2-7; abundance: .; d_gene: .; len: 11; v_gene: TRBV28
CDR3aa: CASRAGSHGYTF; CDR3nt: TGTGCCAGCAGGGCAGGCTCCCATGGCTACACCTTC; j_gene: TRBJ1-2; abundance: .; d_gene: .; len: 12; v_gene: TRBV11-2
CDR3aa: CASSILGRGSTDTQYF; CDR3nt: TGTGCCAGCAGCATCCTGGGGCGGGGGAGCACAGATACGCAGTATTTT; j_gene: TRBJ2-3; abundance: .; d_gene: TRBD2; len: 16; v_gene: TRBV28
CDR3aa: CASSLQGNYGYTF; CDR3nt: TGTGCCAGCAGCCTCCAGGGAAACTATGGCTACACCTTC; j_gene: TRBJ1-2; abundance: .; d_gene: .; len: 13; v_gene: TRBV27
CDR3aa: CASTDNSPLHF; CDR3nt: TGTGCCAGCACGGATAATTCACCCCTCCACTTT; j_gene: TRBJ1-6; abundance: few; d_gene: .; len: 11; v_gene: TRBV6-5
CDR3aa: CASSLASGGGRETQYF; CDR3nt: TGTGCCAGCAGCTTGGCTAGCGGGGGGGGCCGAGAGACCCAGTACTTC; j_gene: TRBJ2-5; abundance: .; d_gene: TRBD2; len: 16; v_gene: TRBV7-9
CDR3aa: CASSRDRDSYEQYF; CDR3nt: TGTGCCAGCTCACGGGACAGGGACTCCTACGAGCAGTACTTC; j_gene: TRBJ2-7; abundance: .; d_gene: TRBD1; len: 14; v_gene: TRBV18
CDR3aa: CASSYGTDTEAFF; CDR3nt: TGTGCCAGCAGTTACGGGACAGACACTGAAGCTTTCTTT; j_gene: TRBJ1-1; abundance: .; d_gene: TRBD1; len: 13; v_gene: TRBV6-6
CDR3aa: CASSSGQAGTEAFF; CDR3nt: TGCGCCAGCAGCTCCGGACAGGCGGGGACTGAAGCTTTCTTT; j_gene: TRBJ1-1; abundance: few; d_gene: TRBD1; len: 14; v_gene: TRBV5-1
CDR3aa: CASSSQGAFAEAFF; CDR3nt: TGTGCCAGCAGCTCTCAGGGGGCGTTTGCTGAAGCTTTCTTT; j_gene: TRBJ1-1; abundance: .; d_gene: TRBD1; len: 14; v_gene: TRBV7-9
CDR3aa: CASSPLEGGRNYGYTF; CDR3nt: TGCGCCAGCAGCCCCTTGGAAGGGGGCCGAAACTATGGCTACACCTTC; j_gene: TRBJ1-2; abundance: .; d_gene: TRBD1; len: 16; v_gene: TRBV4-3
CDR3aa: CASSEDWIEEKLFF; CDR3nt: TGTGCCAGCAGCGAGGATTGGATTGAGGAAAAACTGTTTTTT; j_gene: TRBJ1-4; abundance: .; d_gene: .; len: 14; v_gene: TRBV6-1
CDR3aa: CASSIGGSSYEQYF; CDR3nt: TGTGCCAGTAGTATCGGAGGGAGCTCCTACGAGCAGTACTTC; j_gene: TRBJ2-7; abundance: .; d_gene: .; len: 14; v_gene: TRBV19
CDR3aa: CASSPLGTGATYEQYF; CDR3nt: TGTGCCAGCAGCCCCTTAGGGACAGGGGCCACCTACGAGCAGTACTTC; j_gene: TRBJ2-7; abundance: few; d_gene: TRBD1; len: 16; v_gene: TRBV13
CDR3aa: CASSRETVAPQHF; CDR3nt: TGTGCCAGCAGCCGCGAGACGGTAGCGCCCCAGCATTTT; j_gene: TRBJ1-5; abundance: once; d_gene: .; len: 13; v_gene: TRBV4-2
CDR3aa: CASSLLGGSHTETQYF; CDR3nt: TGTGCCAGCAGCTTACTCGGGGGAAGTCACACAGAGACCCAGTACTTC; j_gene: TRBJ2-5; abundance: .; d_gene: .; len: 16; v_gene: TRBV7-9
CDR3aa: CASSDSRDRAGTTSTDTQYF; CDR3nt: TGTGCCAGCAGTGACTCGAGGGACAGGGCCGGGACTACTAGCACAGATACGCAGTATTTT; j_gene: TRBJ2-3; abundance: .; d_gene: TRBD1; len: 20; v_gene: TRBV6-4
CDR3aa: CASRAGLAGGEQFF; CDR3nt: TGTGCCAGCAGAGCGGGACTAGCGGGAGGTGAGCAGTTCTTC; j_gene: TRBJ2-1; abundance: .; d_gene: TRBD2; len: 14; v_gene: TRBV6-1
CDR3aa: CASSFTGVNQPQHF; CDR3nt: TGTGCCAGCAGTTTCACAGGGGTCAATCAGCCCCAGCATTTT; j_gene: TRBJ1-5; abundance: .; d_gene: TRBD1; len: 14; v_gene: TRBV6-6
CDR3aa: CASSLGTGDEQFF; CDR3nt: TGTGCCAGCAGCTTAGGTACAGGGGATGAGCAGTTCTTC; j_gene: TRBJ2-1; abundance: .; d_gene: TRBD1; len: 13; v_gene: TRBV7-8
CDR3aa: CASSLFEEREGLHTGELFF; CDR3nt: TGTGCCAGCAGCTTATTTGAGGAGCGGGAGGGCCTGCACACCGGGGAGCTGTTTTTT; j_gene: TRBJ2-2; abundance: few; d_gene: TRBD2; len: 19; v_gene: TRBV7-4
CDR3aa: CASRPGQGRSGELFF; CDR3nt: TGTGCCAGTAGGCCAGGACAGGGTCGTTCCGGGGAGCTGTTTTTT; j_gene: TRBJ2-2; abundance: .; d_gene: TRBD1; len: 15; v_gene: TRBV19
CDR3aa: CASSERAREAGGPLRVQYF; CDR3nt: TGTGCCAGCAGCGAAAGAGCCAGGGAGGCGGGAGGCCCGCTCCGAGTACAGTATTTT; j_gene: TRBJ2-3; abundance: .; d_gene: TRBD2; len: 19; v_gene: TRBV7-2
CDR3aa: CASSFTLAGSYEQYF; CDR3nt: TGTGCTAGCAGCTTTACGCTAGCGGGGTCCTACGAGCAGTACTTC; j_gene: TRBJ2-7; abundance: few; d_gene: TRBD2; len: 15; v_gene: TRBV7-7
CDR3aa: CASSSPRGSYEQYF; CDR3nt: TGTGCCAGCAGCTCTCCCCGGGGATCCTACGAGCAGTACTTC; j_gene: TRBJ2-7; abundance: .; d_gene: .; len: 14; v_gene: TRBV7-9
CDR3aa: CASSLQGANTGELFF; CDR3nt: TGTGCCAGCAGCTTACAGGGGGCCAACACCGGGGAGCTGTTTTTT; j_gene: TRBJ2-2; abundance: .; d_gene: TRBD1; len: 15; v_gene: TRBV7-9
CDR3aa: CASIDQVRNTEAFF; CDR3nt: TGTGCCAGCATTGATCAAGTGAGGAACACTGAAGCTTTCTTT; j_gene: TRBJ1-1; abundance: .; d_gene: .; len: 14; v_gene: TRBV28
CDR3aa: CASSRGDRGAYGYTF; CDR3nt: TGTGCCAGCAGCCGAGGGGACAGGGGTGCCTATGGCTACACCTTC; j_gene: TRBJ1-2; abundance: .; d_gene: TRBD1; len: 15; v_gene: TRBV5-6
CDR3aa: CASSSQGQPQHF; CDR3nt: TGTGCCAGCAGTTCTCAGGGCCAGCCCCAGCATTTT; j_gene: TRBJ1-5; abundance: .; d_gene: .; len: 12; v_gene: TRBV28
CDR3aa: CASSFRDRAHGYTF; CDR3nt: TGTGCCAGCAGCTTCCGGGACAGGGCGCATGGCTACACCTTC; j_gene: TRBJ1-2; abundance: .; d_gene: TRBD1; len: 14; v_gene: TRBV7-8
CDR3aa: CASTTSGPLRGNYNEQFF; CDR3nt: TGCGCCAGCACGACTAGCGGTCCTCTCAGGGGCAACTACAATGAGCAGTTCTTC; j_gene: TRBJ2-1; abundance: few; d_gene: TRBD2; len: 18; v_gene: TRBV10-1
CDR3aa: CASSPSSGTKGYEQYF; CDR3nt: TGTGCCAGCAGTCCCTCAAGCGGGACCAAAGGCTACGAGCAGTACTTC; j_gene: TRBJ2-7; abundance: .; d_gene: TRBD2; len: 16; v_gene: TRBV27
CDR3aa: CASSEGGTNQPQHF; CDR3nt: TGTGCCAGCAGTGAGGGGGGGACGAATCAGCCCCAGCATTTT; j_gene: TRBJ1-5; abundance: .; d_gene: .; len: 14; v_gene: TRBV6-1
CDR3aa: CASSQGINSNQPQHF; CDR3nt: TGTGCCAGCAGTCAGGGGATCAATAGCAATCAGCCCCAGCATTTT; j_gene: TRBJ1-5; abundance: .; d_gene: .; len: 15; v_gene: TRBV6-1
CDR3aa: CASSDGLAMAQHF; CDR3nt: TGCGCCAGCAGTGATGGACTTGCAATGGCCCAGCATTTT; j_gene: TRBJ1-5; abundance: few; d_gene: .; len: 13; v_gene: TRBV10-1
CDR3aa: CASSLSPHSTSNGYTF; CDR3nt: TGTGCCAGCAGTTTATCCCCCCACAGCACCTCTAATGGCTACACCTTC; j_gene: TRBJ1-2; abundance: once; d_gene: .; len: 16; v_gene: TRBV27
CDR3aa: CASSQDRDRSSGNTIYF; CDR3nt: TGTGCCAGCAGCCAAGATCGAGACAGAAGCTCTGGAAACACCATATATTTT; j_gene: TRBJ1-3; abundance: .; d_gene: .; len: 17; v_gene: TRBV4-2
CDR3aa: CASSVSGIAYNEQFF; CDR3nt: TGTGCCAGCAGCGTTAGCGGGATTGCTTACAATGAGCAGTTCTTC; j_gene: TRBJ2-1; abundance: once; d_gene: TRBD2; len: 15; v_gene: TRBV9
CDR3aa: CASTVDRVVGFTYEQYF; CDR3nt: TGTGCCAGCACCGTGGACAGGGTAGTTGGGTTCACCTACGAGCAGTACTTC; j_gene: TRBJ2-7; abundance: .; d_gene: TRBD1; len: 17; v_gene: TRBV2
CDR3aa: CASGLDRATEQFF; CDR3nt: TGTGCTAGTGGTTTGGACAGGGCCACTGAGCAGTTCTTC; j_gene: TRBJ2-1; abundance: .; d_gene: .; len: 13; v_gene: TRBV12-5
CDR3aa: CASTMDRGRSPLHF; CDR3nt: TGTGCCAGTACCATGGACAGGGGAAGGTCACCCCTCCACTTT; j_gene: TRBJ1-6; abundance: .; d_gene: TRBD1; len: 14; v_gene: TRBV19
CDR3aa: CAWSPRAHQPQHF; CDR3nt: TGTGCCTGGAGTCCCAGGGCCCATCAGCCCCAGCATTTT; j_gene: TRBJ1-5; abundance: .; d_gene: .; len: 13; v_gene: TRBV30
CDR3aa: CAISEDRGQYF; CDR3nt: TGTGCCATCAGTGAGGACAGGGGACAATACTTC; j_gene: TRBJ2-5; abundance: .; d_gene: TRBD1; len: 11; v_gene: TRBV10-3